Presented here are 9 T cell receptor beta chains from one specimen sequenced in a study of T cell repertoires in cytomegalovirus infection. TCRdb reprocessed the reads with MiXCR, giving one entry per CDR3 protein. The sample contains 450,000 to 550,000 distinct CDR3 sequences, about 17% of which appear only once. The sample was CD8+ T cells from PBMCs. These TCRs come from a human donor in good health (CMV status not recorded). Some clones in this sample may be carry-over from other donors' samples.

To note about this clonotype: The germline gene is not matched at one end of the junction; a read error may be the cause. The V gene is TRBV4-1, the J gene TRBJ2-1; D not certain. Germline V gene sequence: CDR1 MGHRA, CDR2 YSYEKL. The CDR3 runs 14 residues. The CDR3 DNA is TGTGCCAGCAGCCAAGACGACTCCTACAATGAGCAGTTCTTC. This codes for CASSQDDSYNEQFF.

This clonotype was detected a few times. The J gene is TRBJ2-6, the V gene TRBV2; D unresolved. Germline CDR1 reads SNHLY; CDR2 reads FYNNEI. Deletions cut 8 bases from V and 0 bases from J, with 14 bases between. This CDR3 has 16 amino acids. CDR3 sequence (DNA): TGTGCCAGCGTCCCCCCCCGCAGCTCTGGGGCCAACGTCCTGACTTTC. It encodes CASVPPRSSGANVLTF.

This sequence joins TRBV28 and TRBJ2-7, with 8 bases fitting TRBD1. In germline, CDR1 is MDHEN, CDR2 SYDVKM. V shed 5 bases, J shed 3 bases, and the junction held 9 bases outside the gene matches. This CDR3 contains 15 residues. CDR3 DNA sequence: TGTGCCAGCAGTGCCTACGCAGGGGGCCGCTACGAGCAGTACTTC. Its translation is CASSAYAGGRYEQYF. The complete variable domain, with remaining parts taken from reference TRBV28 and TRBJ2-7, reads DVKVTQSSRYLVKRTGEKVFLECVQDMDHENMFWYRQDPGLGLRLIYFSYDVKMKEKGDIPEGYSVSREKKERFSLILESASTNQTSMYLCASSAYAGGRYEQYFGPGTRLTVT.

In this sample, this clonotype turned up a few times. The chain couples TRBV9 to TRBJ2-7; no clear D gene. The V and J ends lost 0 bases and 0 bases respectively, with 7 bases between them. From germline, CDR1 is SGDLS and CDR2 YYNGEE. There are 14 residues in the CDR3. The CDR3 reads CASSVAQGSYEQYF. The CDR3 DNA is TGTGCCAGCAGCGTAGCTCAAGGCTCCTACGAGCAGTACTTC.

The chain carries TRBV6-5 and TRBJ1-2; D gene ambiguous. Germline V gives CDR1 MNHEY, CDR2 SVGAGI. V lost 6 bases and J lost 2, with 19 bases in between. The CDR3 loop spans 16 amino acids. CDR3 bases: TGTGCCAGCAGACCAAACTTGGCTGCGAGGAACTATGGCTACACCTTC. As protein: CASRPNLAARNYGYTF.

Note on this clonotype: This may come from a read error, since a much larger clone is one base off. The V call is TRBV11-1, the J call TRBJ2-2, with TRBD1 identical over 8 bases. Germline assignment: CDR1 SGHAT and CDR2 FQDESV (reference sequence). The CDR3 has 15 residues. CDR3 DNA sequence: TGTGCCAGCAGCCCCTGGGACAGGAACACCGGGGATCTGTTTTTT. Translation gives CASSPWDRNTGDLFF.

This clonotype was counted ten times or more. J is TRBJ2-4 and V is TRBV28; 9 nucleotides agree with TRBD1. Germline V gene data show CDR1 as MDHEN and CDR2 as SYDVKM. The V segment lost 5 bases and the J segment 6 bases; nucleotides outside the gene matches: 11. The CDR3 consists of 16 residues. CDR3 sequence: CASSALWGQGRNIQYF. For the CDR3, the DNA is TGTGCCAGCAGTGCCCTTTGGGGACAGGGAAGAAACATTCAGTACTTC.

This sequence joins TRBV3-1 and TRBJ1-1; 10 positions match TRBD1. The CDR3 extends over 17 amino acids. Germline-derived CDR1 and CDR2 are LGHDT and YNNKEL (reference sequence). Trimming took 7 bases from V and 2 from J; bases not matched to a gene: 13. Written as DNA, the CDR3 is TGTGCCAGCACCCTAGGGGGGACAGGGGCTCTCAACACTGAAGCTTTCTTT. It translates to CASTLGGTGALNTEAFF.

The table lists this clonotype with many counts. V usage is TRBV7-9 and J usage is TRBJ2-7; 8 nucleotides align to TRBD1. The V gene end was trimmed by 5 bases and the J gene end by 2 bases; junction bases not matched to a gene: 5. The length of the CDR3 is 14 residues. In germline, CDR1 is SEHNR, CDR2 FQNEAQ (reference sequence). In nucleotides, the CDR3 is TGTGCCAGCAGCCGGAGACAGGGGACCTACGAGCAGTACTTC. This sequence encodes CASSRRQGTYEQYF.